The rows below give T cell receptor beta chains drawn from one sample of a study of blood T cell repertoires in COVID-19. Produced via immunoSEQ multiplex PCR; TCRdb's table is partial and in-frame only. This table holds roughly 180,000 clones, about 84% found once. Sequencing was performed on PBMCs or T cells enriched from blood (not recorded which). The receptors were sampled from a woman aged 40 to 50 with acute COVID-19. Each CDR3 is given with its conserved first and last residue. A D gene is named only where the DNA matches it firmly. Clone size is not always given. Where it is, it says once, few, many or a class for expanded clones.

abundance | j_gene | len | v_gene | d_gene | CDR3nt | CDR3aa
. | TRBJ2-7 | 15 | TRBV13 | TRBD2 | TGTGCCAGCAGCTCCACCGGGACTACTCCCTCCGAGCAGTACTTC | CASSSTGTTPSEQYF
. | TRBJ1-1 | 14 | TRBV27 | . | TGTGCCAGCAGGGATATAGGACTTCCGGAGGAAGCTTTCTTT | CASRDIGLPEEAFF
. | TRBJ1-1 | 13 | TRBV6-6 | . | TGTGCCACCATAGATGGCCGGGGTACTGAAGCTTTCTTT | CATIDGRGTEAFF
. | TRBJ2-3 | 14 | TRBV4-2 | . | TGTGCCAGCAGCCAAGATCTCCTACCGGATACGCAGTATTTT | CASSQDLLPDTQYF
. | TRBJ2-2 | 14 | TRBV5-4 | . | TGTGCCAGCAGCCGAGGAGGGAACACCGGGGAGCTGTTTTTT | CASSRGGNTGELFF
. | TRBJ1-4 | 15 | TRBV7-9 | TRBD1 | TGTGCCAGCAGCCACCTGAGAGGGGGCGGTGAAAAACTGTTTTTT | CASSHLRGGGEKLFF
once | TRBJ1-1 | 11 | TRBV6-5 | . | TGTGCAACCACACAGGGTGCGATAGCTTTCTTT | CATTQGAIAFF
once | TRBJ1-2 | 13 | TRBV15 | . | TGTGCCACCAGCAGAGATCCAGGGGTTGGCTACACCTTC | CATSRDPGVGYTF
. | TRBJ2-3 | 13 | TRBV11-3 | TRBD2 | TGTGCCAGCAGCTCTGGGGGGGGAGATACGCAGTATTTT | CASSSGGGDTQYF
. | TRBJ2-5 | 14 | TRBV5-1 | TRBD1 | TGCGCCAGCAGCGGCGACAGGGGGACAGAGACCCAGTACTTC | CASSGDRGTETQYF
. | TRBJ2-1 | 15 | TRBV6-1 | TRBD2 | TGTGCCAGCAGTGAAGTGTCTAGCGGGAGGGTTGAGCAGTTCTTC | CASSEVSSGRVEQFF
once | TRBJ2-1 | 15 | TRBV2 | TRBD2 | TGTGCCAGCAGGCGGACTAGCGGACTCTACAATGAGCAGTTCTTC | CASRRTSGLYNEQFF
. | TRBJ2-7 | 15 | TRBV2 | TRBD2 | TGTGCCAGCAGTACTAGCGGGAGAGTGAACTACGAGCAGTACTTC | CASSTSGRVNYEQYF
. | TRBJ2-3 | 17 | TRBV11-2 | TRBD2 | TGTGCCAGCAGCTTACCTCTGGGACTAGCGAGCACAGATACGCAGTATTTT | CASSLPLGLASTDTQYF
. | TRBJ1-5 | 13 | TRBV6-5 | . | TGTGCCAGCAGTCCGTCGGGGGATCAGCCCCAGCATTTT | CASSPSGDQPQHF
. | TRBJ1-2 | 13 | TRBV28 | . | TGTGCCAGCAGTTTATTACCCAGGGATGGCTACACCTTC | CASSLLPRDGYTF
. | TRBJ1-1 | 14 | TRBV19 | . | TGTGCCAGTACGGCAGGCCTCCTGAACACTGAAGCTTTCTTT | CASTAGLLNTEAFF
. | TRBJ1-2 | 14 | TRBV4-1 | TRBD1 | TGCGCCAGCAGCCAACAGACAGGGAACTATGGCTACACCTTC | CASSQQTGNYGYTF
. | TRBJ1-4 | 16 | TRBV6-2/TRBV6-3 | TRBD1 | TGTGCCAGCAGTTACGCGGAGGACAGGGAAGAAGAAAAACTGTTTTTT | CASSYAEDREEEKLFF
. | TRBJ2-3 | 15 | TRBV5-1 | TRBD1 | TGCGCCAGCAGCTTGCAAGGACAGGGGACAGATACGCAGTATTTT | CASSLQGQGTDTQYF
. | TRBJ2-2 | 15 | TRBV2 | . | TGTGCCAGCAGCCTAGCTGGGGGCAACACCGGGGAGCTGTTTTTT | CASSLAGGNTGELFF
. | TRBJ2-2 | 13 | TRBV29-1 | . | TGCAGCGTTGAAGCGAACCTAGGCGGGGAGCTGTTTTTT | CSVEANLGGELFF
. | TRBJ2-6 | 15 | TRBV5-1 | . | TGCGCCAGCAGCGCCTATTCGTCCGGGGCCAACGTCCTGACTTTC | CASSAYSSGANVLTF
. | TRBJ2-4 | 15 | TRBV30 | TRBD2 | TGTGCCTGGAGGGCTAGCGGGAGGGGCGGCGGAATTCAGTACTTC | CAWRASGRGGGIQYF
. | TRBJ1-1 | 17 | TRBV27 | . | TGTGCCAGCAGTTTATCAAGTTTGATCTCGGTCAACACTGAAGCTTTCTTT | CASSLSSLISVNTEAFF
. | TRBJ1-1 | 12 | TRBV7-9 | . | TGTGCCAGCAGGGCGGAATCGACTGAAGCTTTCTTT | CASRAESTEAFF
few | TRBJ1-1 | 13 | TRBV3-1/TRBV3-2 | TRBD1 | TGTGCCAGCAGAAGACAGGGCGTGACTGAAGCTTTCTTT | CASRRQGVTEAFF
. | TRBJ1-2 | 20 | TRBV30 | . | TGTGCCTGGAGTGCAGGGTGGGCAGATACGGAACCCCAGTTTAACTATGGCTACACCTTC | CAWSAGWADTEPQFNYGYTF
. | TRBJ2-3 | 15 | TRBV28 | . | TGTGCCAGCAGTTTAGGGGGGTCCACAGCAGATACGCAGTATTTT | CASSLGGSTADTQYF
. | TRBJ1-1 | 13 | TRBV14 | TRBD1 | TGTGCCAGCAGCCATGGGACAGGGTCTGAAGCTTTCTTT | CASSHGTGSEAFF
. | TRBJ2-1 | 15 | TRBV3-1/TRBV3-2 | TRBD2 | TGTGCCAGCAGCCCACCGGGACTAGCGGGAGCTGAGCAGTTCTTC | CASSPPGLAGAEQFF
. | TRBJ2-1 | 16 | TRBV5-1 | TRBD1 | TGCGCCAGCACCTTAGGGGAGGGACAGGGTAGTGGTGAGCAGTTCTTC | CASTLGEGQGSGEQFF
. | TRBJ2-1 | 17 | TRBV19 | TRBD2 | TGTGCCAGTACCCCTCTCGCGGGAGAAAGCAAAGGGAATGAGCAGTTCTTC | CASTPLAGESKGNEQFF
once | TRBJ1-1 | 13 | TRBV6-5 | . | TGTGCCAGCATTCAAGAGATGAAGACTGAAGCTTTCTTT | CASIQEMKTEAFF
. | TRBJ1-2 | 13 | TRBV7-6 | . | TGTGCCAGCAGCTGGGGGGGGCACTATGGCTACACCTTC | CASSWGGHYGYTF
. | TRBJ2-1 | 17 | TRBV5-4 | . | TGTGCCAGCAGCTTGGCGGACACAACTCATCCCTACAATGAGCAGTTCTTC | CASSLADTTHPYNEQFF
. | TRBJ2-1 | 13 | TRBV19 | . | TGTGCCAGTACACCCAACAACTACAATGAGCAGTTCTTC | CASTPNNYNEQFF
. | TRBJ1-1 | 13 | TRBV25-1 | TRBD1 | TGTGCCAGCAGGGGACAGGGCGGCACTGAAGCTTTCTTT | CASRGQGGTEAFF
. | TRBJ2-3 | 14 | TRBV20-1 | . | TGCAGTGCTAGTGGCGTTACTAGCACAGATACGCAGTATTTT | CSASGVTSTDTQYF
. | TRBJ2-7 | 16 | TRBV27 | TRBD2 | TGTGCCAGCACATCCTGGGAGGGAGGAGTAACCCACGAGCAGTACTTC | CASTSWEGGVTHEQYF
. | TRBJ2-4 | 11 | TRBV6-6 | . | TGTGCCAGCTCAGGGGAGAACATTCAGTACTTC | CASSGENIQYF
. | TRBJ1-2 | 13 | TRBV18 | TRBD1 | TGTGCCAGCTCACGACAGGGAGACTATGGCTACACCTTC | CASSRQGDYGYTF
. | TRBJ2-7 | 14 | TRBV11-2 | . | TGTGCCAGCAGGGATAGGGAGGCCGCCTACGAGCAGTACTTC | CASRDREAAYEQYF
. | TRBJ2-5 | 16 | TRBV5-1 | . | TGCGCCAGCAGCGGGGGACTCCCTCTCGGGCAAGAGACCCAGTACTTC | CASSGGLPLGQETQYF
. | TRBJ1-2 | 15 | TRBV27 | . | TGTGCCAGCAGTTTACGTCGGGGTACTAACTATGGCTACACCTTC | CASSLRRGTNYGYTF
few | TRBJ2-6 | 13 | TRBV27 | . | TGTGCCAGCAGTCCTCTCGGGGCCAACGTCCTGACTTTC | CASSPLGANVLTF
. | TRBJ1-6 | 15 | TRBV9 | TRBD1 | TGTGCCAGCAGCGCAAGACAGGGGGTTAATTCACCCCTCCACTTT | CASSARQGVNSPLHF
. | TRBJ1-3 | 14 | TRBV5-1 | . | TGCGCCAGCAGCTTGGAAGGGGGAGGAAACACCATATATTTT | CASSLEGGGNTIYF